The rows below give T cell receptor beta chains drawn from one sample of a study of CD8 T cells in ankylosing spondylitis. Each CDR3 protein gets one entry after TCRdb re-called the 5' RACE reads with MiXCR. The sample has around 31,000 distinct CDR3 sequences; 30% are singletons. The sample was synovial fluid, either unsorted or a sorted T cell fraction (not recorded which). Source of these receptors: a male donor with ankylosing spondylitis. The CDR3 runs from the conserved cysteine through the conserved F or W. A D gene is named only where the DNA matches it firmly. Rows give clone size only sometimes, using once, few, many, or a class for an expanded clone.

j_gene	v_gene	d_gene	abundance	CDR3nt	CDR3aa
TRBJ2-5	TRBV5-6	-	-	TGTGCCAGCAGCTTGTCGTCAGGGGAGGAGACCCAGTACTTC	CASSLSSGEETQYF
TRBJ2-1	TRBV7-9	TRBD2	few	TGTGCCAGCAGCTTAGTGTCTAGCGGGAGCAATGAGCAGTTCTTC	CASSLVSSGSNEQFF
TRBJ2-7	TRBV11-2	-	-	TGTGCCAGCAGCTTAGAGGGGGGCGAGCAGTACTTC	CASSLEGGEQYF
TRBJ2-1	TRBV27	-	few	TGTGCCAGCAGCATTAGCTCCTACAATGAGCAGTTCTTC	CASSISSYNEQFF
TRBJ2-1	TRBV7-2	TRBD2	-	TGTGCCAGCAGCTTAACGCTAGCGGGAGGTGGCTACAATGAGCAGTTCTTC	CASSLTLAGGGYNEQFF
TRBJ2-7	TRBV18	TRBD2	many	TGTGCCAGCTCTTTATCGGGAGGGAGGAGCATGGGGAGGACCTACGAGCAGTACTTC	CASSLSGGRSMGRTYEQYF
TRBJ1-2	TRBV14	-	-	TGTGCCAGCAGCCAAAGGGGATCGAGGGGCCCTTATGGCTACACCTTC	CASSQRGSRGPYGYTF
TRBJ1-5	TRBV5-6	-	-	TGTGCCAGCAGCTTGAACCACCTAAATCAGCCCCAGCATTTT	CASSLNHLNQPQHF
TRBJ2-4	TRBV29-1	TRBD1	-	TGCAGCGTTGATGAGGGGGCAGGAGGAAACATTCAGTACTTC	CSVDEGAGGNIQYF
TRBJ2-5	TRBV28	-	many	TGTGCCAGCACCCCTCCGCGCGGGCCCCAGTACTTC	CASTPPRGPQYF
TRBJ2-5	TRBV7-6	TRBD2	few	TGTGCCAGCAGCTTAGAAGTTAGCGGGGGCCAAGAGACCCAGTACTTC	CASSLEVSGGQETQYF
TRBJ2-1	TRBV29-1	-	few	TGCAGCGTCATTAGTAATGAGCAGTTCTTC	CSVISNEQFF
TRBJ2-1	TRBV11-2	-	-	TGTGCCAGCAGCTTAGCCTATGAGCAGTTCTTC	CASSLAYEQFF
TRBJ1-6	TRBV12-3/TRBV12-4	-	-	TGTGCCAGCAGTTTAGCCCCCCAGGGACGGTCACCCCTCCACTTT	CASSLAPQGRSPLHF
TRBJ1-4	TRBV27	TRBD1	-	TGTGCCAGCAGTATTGGGACAGAGGGGACTAATGAAAAACTGTTTTTT	CASSIGTEGTNEKLFF
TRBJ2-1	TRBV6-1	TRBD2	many	TGTGCCAGCAGTGAGGGGGGGGGAGCTTCTTTTGAGCAGTTCTTC	CASSEGGGASFEQFF
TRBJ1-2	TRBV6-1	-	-	TGTGCCAGCAGTGAAGGCGCAAACGCTAACTATGGCTACACCTTC	CASSEGANANYGYTF
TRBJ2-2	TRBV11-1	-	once	TGTGCCGCTCGGGCTCCCGGCGACGAGACCGGGGAGCTGTTTTTT	CAARAPGDETGELFF
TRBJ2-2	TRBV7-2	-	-	TGTGCCAGCGACCTCTCGTCGGGGGCCGGGGAGCTGTTTTTT	CASDLSSGAGELFF
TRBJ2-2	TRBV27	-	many	TGTGCCAGCAGTCCAGAGGATTTTAGAGCTGGGTGGGGGGAGCTGTTTTTT	CASSPEDFRAGWGELFF
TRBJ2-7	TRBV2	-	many	TGTGCCAGCAGAAGCTACGACAGGAACTCCTACGAGCAGTACTTC	CASRSYDRNSYEQYF
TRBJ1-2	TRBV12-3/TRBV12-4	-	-	TGTGCCAGCAGGTCGGCCTCGACAGCGGATGGCTACACCTTC	CASRSASTADGYTF
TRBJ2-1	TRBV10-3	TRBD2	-	TGTGCCATCAGTGGGTGGGAGGGCCAGAATGAGCAGTTCTTC	CAISGWEGQNEQFF
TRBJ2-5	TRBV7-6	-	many	TGTGCCAGCAGCTTAGAAGCAGCTACCTCACAAGAGACCCAGTACTTC	CASSLEAATSQETQYF
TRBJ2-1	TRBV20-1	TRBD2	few	TGCAGTGCTACAGAGCGGGAACGACCGCGAAGGAATGAGCAGTTCTTC	CSATERERPRRNEQFF
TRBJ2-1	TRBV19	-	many	TGTGCCAGTACGGAGGGGACGGGGAATGAGCAGTTCTTC	CASTEGTGNEQFF
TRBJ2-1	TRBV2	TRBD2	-	TGTGCCAGCAGTGAAGTCCGCGGGAGTGGGAATGAGCAGTTCTTC	CASSEVRGSGNEQFF
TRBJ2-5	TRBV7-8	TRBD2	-	TGTGCCAGCAGCTTAAGCGGGAGGGCCGGGGAGACCCAGTACTTC	CASSLSGRAGETQYF
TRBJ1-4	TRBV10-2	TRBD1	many	TGCGCCAGCAGTCCCCTAGACAGGGGAGCTGAAAAACTGTTTTTT	CASSPLDRGAEKLFF
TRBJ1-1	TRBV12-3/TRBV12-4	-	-	TGTGCCAGCAGTTCGAACAGGGCGCGGAACACTGAAGCTTTCTTT	CASSSNRARNTEAFF
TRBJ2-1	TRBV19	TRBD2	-	TGTGCCAGTAGCCGAAGCGGGAGGGCCCGCCCAAAGCAGTTCTTC	CASSRSGRARPKQFF
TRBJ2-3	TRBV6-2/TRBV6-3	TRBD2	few	TGTGCCAGCAGTTATGCTAGCGGGAGCGTGCGTGCAGATACGCAGTATTTT	CASSYASGSVRADTQYF
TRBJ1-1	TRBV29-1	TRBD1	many	TGCAGCGCAGGACCGGGACAGGGGGCCGCTGAAGCTTTCTTT	CSAGPGQGAAEAFF
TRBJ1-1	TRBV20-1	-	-	TGCAGTGCTTTTCAGGGTAACACTGAAGCTTTCTTT	CSAFQGNTEAFF
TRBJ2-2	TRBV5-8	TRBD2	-	TGTGCCAGCAGCTGGCCAAGGGTAGCGGGAGGAGCCGGGAAGCTGTTTTTT	CASSWPRVAGGAGKLFF